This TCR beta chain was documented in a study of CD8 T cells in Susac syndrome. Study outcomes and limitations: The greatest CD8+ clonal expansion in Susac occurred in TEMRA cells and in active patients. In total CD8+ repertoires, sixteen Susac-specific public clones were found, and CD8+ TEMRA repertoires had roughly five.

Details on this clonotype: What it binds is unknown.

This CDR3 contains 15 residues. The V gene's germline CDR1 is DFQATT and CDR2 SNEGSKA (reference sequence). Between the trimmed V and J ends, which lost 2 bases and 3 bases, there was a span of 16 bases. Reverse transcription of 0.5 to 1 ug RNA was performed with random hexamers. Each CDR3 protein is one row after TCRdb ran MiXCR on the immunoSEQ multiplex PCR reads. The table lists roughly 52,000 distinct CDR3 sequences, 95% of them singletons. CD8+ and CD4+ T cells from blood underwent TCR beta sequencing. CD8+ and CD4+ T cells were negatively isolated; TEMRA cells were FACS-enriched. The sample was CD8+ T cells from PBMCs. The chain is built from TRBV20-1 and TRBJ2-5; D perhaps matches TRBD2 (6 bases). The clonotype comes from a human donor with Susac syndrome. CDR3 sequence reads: CSARRVRDWKETQYF. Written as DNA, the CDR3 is TGCAGTGCTAGAAGAGTAAGGGACTGGAAAGAGACCCAGTACTTC.